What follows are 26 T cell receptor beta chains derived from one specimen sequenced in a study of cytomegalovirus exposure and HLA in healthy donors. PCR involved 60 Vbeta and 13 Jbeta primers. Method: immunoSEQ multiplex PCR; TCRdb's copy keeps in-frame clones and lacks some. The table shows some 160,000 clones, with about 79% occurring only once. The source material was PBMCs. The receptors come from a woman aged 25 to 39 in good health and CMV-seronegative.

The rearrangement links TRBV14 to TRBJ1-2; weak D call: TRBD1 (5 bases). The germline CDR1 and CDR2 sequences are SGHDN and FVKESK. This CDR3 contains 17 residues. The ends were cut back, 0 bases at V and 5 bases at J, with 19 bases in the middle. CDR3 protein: CASSQDQWGSAWYGYTF. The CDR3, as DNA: TGTGCCAGCAGCCAAGATCAGTGGGGCAGTGCCTGGTATGGCTACACCTTC.

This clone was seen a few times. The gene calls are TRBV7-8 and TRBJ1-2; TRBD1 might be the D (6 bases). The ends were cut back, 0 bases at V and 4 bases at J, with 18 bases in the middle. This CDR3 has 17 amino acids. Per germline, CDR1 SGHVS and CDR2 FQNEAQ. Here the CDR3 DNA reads TGTGCCAGCAGCTTAGCTGGGGGGGCAGCCGCTCTCTATGGCTACACCTTC. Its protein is CASSLAGGAAALYGYTF.

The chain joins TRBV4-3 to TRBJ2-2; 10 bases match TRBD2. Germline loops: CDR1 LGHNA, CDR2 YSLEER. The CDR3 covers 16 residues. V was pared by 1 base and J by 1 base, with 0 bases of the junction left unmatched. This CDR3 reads CASSQGTSGNTGELFF. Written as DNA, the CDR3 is TGCGCCAGCAGCCAAGGGACTAGCGGGAACACCGGGGAGCTGTTTTTT.

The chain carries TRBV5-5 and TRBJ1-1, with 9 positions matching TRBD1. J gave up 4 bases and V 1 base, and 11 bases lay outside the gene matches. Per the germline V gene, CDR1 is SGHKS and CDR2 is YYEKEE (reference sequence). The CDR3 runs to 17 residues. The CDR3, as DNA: TGTGCCAGCAGCTTGCGGGACAGGGCAAACGGGGGCACTGAAGCTTTCTTT. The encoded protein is CASSLRDRANGGTEAFF.

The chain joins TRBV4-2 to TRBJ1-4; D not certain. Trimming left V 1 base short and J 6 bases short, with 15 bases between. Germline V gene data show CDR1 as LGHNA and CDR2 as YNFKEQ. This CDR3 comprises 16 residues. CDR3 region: CASSQGTKHPDEKLFF. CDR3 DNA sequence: TGTGCCAGCAGCCAAGGGACTAAACACCCCGATGAAAAACTGTTTTTT.

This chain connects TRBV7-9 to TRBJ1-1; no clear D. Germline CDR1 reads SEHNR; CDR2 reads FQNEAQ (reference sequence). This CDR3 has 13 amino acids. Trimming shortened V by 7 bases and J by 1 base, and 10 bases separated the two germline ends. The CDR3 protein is CASTLLGNTEAFF. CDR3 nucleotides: TGTGCCAGCACCCTCCTCGGGAACACTGAAGCTTTCTTT.

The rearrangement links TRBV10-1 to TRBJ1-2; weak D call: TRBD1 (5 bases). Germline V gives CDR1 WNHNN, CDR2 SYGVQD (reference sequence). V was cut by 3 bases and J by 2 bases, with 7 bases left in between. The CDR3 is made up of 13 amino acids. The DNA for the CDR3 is TGCGCCAGCAGTGAATCAGGGAACTATGGCTACACCTTC. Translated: CASSESGNYGYTF.

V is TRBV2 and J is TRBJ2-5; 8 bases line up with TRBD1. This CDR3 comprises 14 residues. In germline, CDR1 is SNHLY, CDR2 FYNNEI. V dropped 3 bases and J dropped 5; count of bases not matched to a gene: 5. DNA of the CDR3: TGTGCCAGCAGTGAGCCAGGGGGCCTTGAGACCCAGTACTTC. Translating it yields CASSEPGGLETQYF.

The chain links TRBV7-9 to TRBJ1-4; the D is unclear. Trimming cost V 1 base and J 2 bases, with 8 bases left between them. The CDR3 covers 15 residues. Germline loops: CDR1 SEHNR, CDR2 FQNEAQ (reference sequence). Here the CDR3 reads CASSLGWRTNEKLFF. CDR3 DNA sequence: TGTGCCAGCAGCTTAGGATGGAGGACTAATGAAAAACTGTTTTTT. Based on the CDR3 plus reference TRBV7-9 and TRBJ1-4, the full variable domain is DTGVSQNPRHKITKRGQNVTFRCDPISEHNRLYWYRQTLGQGPEFLTYFQNEAQLEKSRLLSDRFSAERPKGSFSTLEIQRTEQGDSAMYLCASSLGWRTNEKLFFGSGTQLSVL.

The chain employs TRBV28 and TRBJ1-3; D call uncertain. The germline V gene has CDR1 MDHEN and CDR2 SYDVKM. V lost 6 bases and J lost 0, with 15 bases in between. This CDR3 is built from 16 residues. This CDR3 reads CASRSSGLSSGNTIYF. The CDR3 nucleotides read TGTGCCAGCAGGTCCTCGGGGTTAAGCTCTGGAAACACCATATATTTT.

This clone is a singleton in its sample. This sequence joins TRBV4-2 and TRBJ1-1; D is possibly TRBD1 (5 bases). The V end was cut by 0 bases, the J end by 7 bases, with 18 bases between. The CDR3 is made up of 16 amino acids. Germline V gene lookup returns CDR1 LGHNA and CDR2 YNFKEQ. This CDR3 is CASSQDLRDSRGEAFF. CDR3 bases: TGTGCCAGCAGCCAAGACCTCCGGGACTCTAGGGGTGAAGCTTTCTTT.

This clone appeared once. The CDR3 sequence is CASSQGRVAGVAKNIQYF. The CDR3 DNA reads TGCGCCAGCAGCCAAGGAAGGGTTGCGGGGGTAGCCAAAAACATTCAGTACTTC. V usage is TRBV4-1 and J usage is TRBJ2-4; 7 bases agree with TRBD2. The junction had 9 bases not matched to a gene; V was cut back by 1 base and J by 0 bases. The CDR3 is 18 amino acids. CDR1 and CDR2 from the germline V gene are MGHRA and YSYEKL.

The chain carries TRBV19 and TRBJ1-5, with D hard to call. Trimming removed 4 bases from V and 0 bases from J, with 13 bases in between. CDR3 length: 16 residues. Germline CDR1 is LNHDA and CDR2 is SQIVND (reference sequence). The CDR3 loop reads CASSRSFQISNQPQHF. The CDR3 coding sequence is TGTGCCAGTAGTAGAAGTTTCCAGATTAGCAATCAGCCCCAGCATTTT.

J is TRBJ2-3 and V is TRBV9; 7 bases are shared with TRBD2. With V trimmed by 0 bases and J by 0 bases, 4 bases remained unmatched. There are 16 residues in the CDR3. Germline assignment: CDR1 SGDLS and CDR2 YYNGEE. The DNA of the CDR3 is TGTGCCAGCAGCGTAGGAACGGGGGGAAGCACAGATACGCAGTATTTT. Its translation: CASSVGTGGSTDTQYF. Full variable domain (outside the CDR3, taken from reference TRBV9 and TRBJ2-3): DSGVTQTPKHLITATGQRVTLRCSPRSGDLSVYWYQQSLDQGLQFLIQYYNGEERAKGNILERFSAQQFPDLHSELNLSSLELGDSALYFCASSVGTGGSTDTQYFGPGTRLTVL.

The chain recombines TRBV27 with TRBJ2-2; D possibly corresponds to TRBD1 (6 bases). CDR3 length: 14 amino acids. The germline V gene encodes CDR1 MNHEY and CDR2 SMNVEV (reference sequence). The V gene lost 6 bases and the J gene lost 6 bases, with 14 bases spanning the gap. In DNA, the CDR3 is TGTGCCAGCAGCAAATTTCAGGGGCCCGGGGAGCTGTTTTTT. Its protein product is CASSKFQGPGELFF.

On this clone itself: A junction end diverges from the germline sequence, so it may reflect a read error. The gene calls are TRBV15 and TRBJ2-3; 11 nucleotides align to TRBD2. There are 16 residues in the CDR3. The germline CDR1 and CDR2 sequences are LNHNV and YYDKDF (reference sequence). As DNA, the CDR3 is TGTGCTACCAGCAGAGATTTAGTAGCGGGAGGGGATACGCAGTATTTT. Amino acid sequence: CATSRDLVAGGDTQYF. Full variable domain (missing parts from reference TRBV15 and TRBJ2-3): DAMVIQNPRYQVTQFGKPVTLSCSQTLNHNVMYWYQQKSSQAPKLLFHYYDKDFNNEADTPDNFQSRRPNTSFCFLDIRSPGLGDTAMYLCATSRDLVAGGDTQYFGPGTRLTVL.

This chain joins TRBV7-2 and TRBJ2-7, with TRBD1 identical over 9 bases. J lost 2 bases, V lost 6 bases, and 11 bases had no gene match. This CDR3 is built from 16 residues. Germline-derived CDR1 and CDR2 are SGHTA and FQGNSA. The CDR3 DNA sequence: TGTGCCAGCAGTCGGATCGGACAGGGGTTCCCCTACGAGCAGTACTTC. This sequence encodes CASSRIGQGFPYEQYF.

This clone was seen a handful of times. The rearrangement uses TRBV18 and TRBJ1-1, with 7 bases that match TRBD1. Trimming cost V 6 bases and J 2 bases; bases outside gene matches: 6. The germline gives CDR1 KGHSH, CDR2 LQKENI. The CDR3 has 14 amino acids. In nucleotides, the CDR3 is TGTGCCAGCTCGGGGACAGCTACTAACACTGAAGCTTTCTTT. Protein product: CASSGTATNTEAFF.

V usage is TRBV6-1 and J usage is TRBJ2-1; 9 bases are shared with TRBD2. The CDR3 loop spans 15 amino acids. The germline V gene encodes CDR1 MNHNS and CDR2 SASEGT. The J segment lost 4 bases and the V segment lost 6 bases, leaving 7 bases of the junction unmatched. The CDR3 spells CASRLLAGSYNEQFF. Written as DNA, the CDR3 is TGTGCCAGCAGACTGCTAGCGGGGAGTTACAATGAGCAGTTCTTC.

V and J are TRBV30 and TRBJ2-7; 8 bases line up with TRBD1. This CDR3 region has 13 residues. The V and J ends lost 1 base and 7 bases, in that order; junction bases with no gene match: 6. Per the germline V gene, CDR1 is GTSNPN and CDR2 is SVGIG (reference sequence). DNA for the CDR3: TGTGCCTGGAGTGGTTCAGGGGGCAAAGAGCAGTACTTC. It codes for CAWSGSGGKEQYF.

CDR3 loop: CASSKPRGPDSYEQYF. The CDR3 nucleotides read TGTGCCAGCAGCAAACCCAGGGGCCCGGACTCTTACGAGCAGTACTTC. The chain links TRBV21-1 to TRBJ2-7; TRBD1 is the table's D call, not checked against the DNA. TRBV21-1 is assigned pseudogene status. This CDR3 contains 16 residues.

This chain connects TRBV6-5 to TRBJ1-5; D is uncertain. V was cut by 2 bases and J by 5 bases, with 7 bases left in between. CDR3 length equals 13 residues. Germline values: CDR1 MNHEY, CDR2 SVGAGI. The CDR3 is CASSYTRDQPQHF. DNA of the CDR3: TGTGCCAGCAGTTACACGCGGGATCAGCCCCAGCATTTT.

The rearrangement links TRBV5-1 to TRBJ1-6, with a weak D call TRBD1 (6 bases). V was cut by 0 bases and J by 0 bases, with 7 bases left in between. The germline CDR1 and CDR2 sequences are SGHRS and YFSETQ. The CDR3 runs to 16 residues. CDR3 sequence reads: CASSLEGGSYNSPLHF. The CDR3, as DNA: TGCGCCAGCAGCTTGGAAGGGGGCTCCTATAATTCACCCCTCCACTTT.

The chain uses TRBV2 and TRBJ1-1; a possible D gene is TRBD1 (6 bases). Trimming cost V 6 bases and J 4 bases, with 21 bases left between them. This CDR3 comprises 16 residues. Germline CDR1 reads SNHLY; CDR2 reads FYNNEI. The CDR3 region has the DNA TGTGCCAGCAGGCCCCAAATGGGGGGGCTTGGCACTGAAGCTTTCTTT. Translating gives CASRPQMGGLGTEAFF.

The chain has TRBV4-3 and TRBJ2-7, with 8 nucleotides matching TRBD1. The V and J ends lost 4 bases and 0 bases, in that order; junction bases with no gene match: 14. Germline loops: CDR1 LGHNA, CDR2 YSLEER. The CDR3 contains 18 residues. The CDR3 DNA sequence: TGCGCCAGCAGCCTAAGCCTGCCCGGGACAGGCAGCTCCTACGAGCAGTACTTC. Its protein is CASSLSLPGTGSSYEQYF.

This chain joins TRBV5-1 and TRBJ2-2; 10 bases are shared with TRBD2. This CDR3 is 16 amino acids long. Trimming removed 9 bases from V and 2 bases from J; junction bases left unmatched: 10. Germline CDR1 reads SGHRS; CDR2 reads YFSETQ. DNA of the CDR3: TGCGCCACCCAACCCTTAGCGGGGGGTAACACCGGGGAGCTGTTTTTT. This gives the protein CATQPLAGGNTGELFF. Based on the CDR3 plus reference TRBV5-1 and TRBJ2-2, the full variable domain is KAGVTQTPRYLIKTRGQQVTLSCSPISGHRSVSWYQQTPGQGLQFLFEYFSETQRNKGNFPGRFSGRQFSNSRSEMNVSTLELGDSALYLCATQPLAGGNTGELFFGEGSRLTVL.